This T cell receptor beta chain stems from a study of blood T cell repertoires in COVID-19. Study as a whole: Both acute and convalescent COVID-19 samples were obtained from the United States, Italy and Spain. From T cells, B-cell-depleted T cells, or PBMCs came the material, which was cDNA or gDNA.

Germline CDR1 is SGHRS and CDR2 is YFSETQ. With 4 bases clipped from V and 4 bases from J, the junction kept 4 bases outside the gene matches. The CDR3 has 13 residues. In the source study's methods: Researchers report that nucleated cell counts were estimated from reference gene primer amplification. Only in-frame clones appear in the TCRdb table, and some are missing; sequencing was by immunoSEQ multiplex PCR. That table furnishes V, J and clone size, whereas the DNA furnished D and trimming. The sample carries some 41,000 clones, about nine tenths recorded once. The TCR originated in a man in his 70s with active COVID-19. V and J are TRBV5-1 and TRBJ1-1; 7 bases agree with TRBD1. Sequencing was done on a sample of peripheral blood. The CDR3 reads CASSRQGGTEAFF. The CDR3 coding sequence is TGCGCCAGCAGCAGACAGGGAGGCACTGAAGCTTTCTTT.